The 28 T cell receptor beta chains presented below share a single source sample, sequenced in a study of Tregs in tolerant kidney transplant recipients. The repertoire was sequenced with immunoSEQ multiplex PCR; TCRdb's copy has only in-frame clones and lacks some. The sample holds roughly 40,000 clones, just under 97% seen once. These receptors lack a known antigen. Sequences were obtained from Tregs from blood cultured with allogeneic cells. These receptors were obtained from a human donor in good health.

The rearrangement joins TRBV18 to TRBJ2-1; 9 nucleotides align to TRBD2. The CDR3 spans 17 residues. Losses at the gene ends were 2 bases for V and 3 bases for J; bases not matched to a gene: 8. CDR1 is KGHSH, CDR2 LQKENI, per germline. The CDR3 DNA reads as TGTGCCAGCTCACCATTGAGGCTAGCGGGATACTACAATGAGCAGTTCTTC. It codes for CASSPLRLAGYYNEQFF. The whole variable domain, filled in from reference TRBV18 and TRBJ2-1, reads NAGVMQNPRHLVRRRGQEARLRCSPMKGHSHVYWYRQLPEEGLKFMVYLQKENIIDESGMPKERFSAEFPKEGPSILRIQQVVRGDSAAYFCASSPLRLAGYYNEQFFGPGTRLTVL.

The chain is built from TRBV4-1 and TRBJ1-2; 10 nucleotides align to TRBD1. The length of the CDR3 is 18 residues. The germline gives CDR1 MGHRA, CDR2 YSYEKL. The V gene end was trimmed by 1 base and the J gene end by 0 bases; junction bases not matched to a gene: 8. CDR3: CASSQGRDRGTANYGYTF. Here the CDR3 DNA reads TGCGCCAGCAGCCAAGGGCGGGACAGGGGAACGGCTAACTATGGCTACACCTTC.

The CDR3 loop reads CASSGELGGKGYGYTF. CDR3 in DNA: TGTGCCAGCAGTGGGGAGCTGGGGGGGAAGGGGTATGGCTACACCTTC. The V call is TRBV6-1, the J call TRBJ1-2; D may be TRBD1 (5 bases). There are 16 residues in the CDR3. Germline CDR1 is MNHNS and CDR2 is SASEGT. The V gene lost 4 bases and the J gene lost 5 bases, with 20 bases spanning the gap.

V is TRBV7-9 and J is TRBJ1-2, with D maybe TRBD1 (6 bases). Germline V gene data show CDR1 as SEHNR and CDR2 as FQNEAQ (reference sequence). CDR3 size: 16 residues. Trimming took 3 bases from V and 0 from J, leaving 14 bases between them. CDR3 in DNA: TGTGCCAGCAGCTTGAAAAAGGGGGTCCCTAACTATGGCTACACCTTC. This codes for CASSLKKGVPNYGYTF. The full variable domain, rest sourced from reference TRBV7-9 and TRBJ1-2, is DTGVSQNPRHKITKRGQNVTFRCDPISEHNRLYWYRQTLGQGPEFLTYFQNEAQLEKSRLLSDRFSAERPKGSFSTLEIQRTEQGDSAMYLCASSLKKGVPNYGYTFGSGTRLTVV.

J is TRBJ1-6 and V is TRBV4-1, with D possibly matching TRBD1 (5 bases). V gave up 4 bases and J gave up 2 bases, with 18 bases separating them. The CDR3 has 18 residues. Germline V gene sequence: CDR1 MGHRA, CDR2 YSYEKL. CDR3 nucleotides: TGCGCCAGCAGCCCCGGTGGGACCTGGCGCGCCTATAATTCACCCCTCCACTTT. Translation gives CASSPGGTWRAYNSPLHF.

This chain joins TRBV7-9 and TRBJ2-7; D possibly corresponds to TRBD1 (6 bases). Trimming shortened V by 5 bases and J by 2 bases, and 13 bases separated the two germline ends. The CDR3 runs to 14 residues. Germline assignment: CDR1 SEHNR and CDR2 FQNEAQ (reference sequence). This chain's CDR3 is CASSRIRTAYEQYF. The DNA of the CDR3 is TGTGCCAGCAGCCGGATCCGGACAGCCTACGAGCAGTACTTC.

The chain recombines TRBV9 with TRBJ1-6; 8 bases match TRBD1. The ends lost 1 base at V and 7 bases at J; junction bases unmatched: 1. Per the germline V gene, CDR1 is SGDLS and CDR2 is YYNGEE. The CDR3 loop spans 14 amino acids. The CDR3 nucleotides are TGTGCCAGCAGCGTAAGACAGGGGAATTCACCCCTCCACTTT. Protein: CASSVRQGNSPLHF.

This CDR3 reads CASEHRGQRSGEQYF. The CDR3 DNA is TGTGCCAGCGAACACAGGGGGCAAAGATCGGGGGAGCAGTACTTC. The chain combines TRBV6-1 with TRBJ2-7, with 9 bases matching TRBD1. Per germline, CDR1 MNHNS and CDR2 SASEGT. The ends lost 8 bases at V and 7 bases at J; junction bases unmatched: 15. This CDR3 has 15 amino acids.

V gene TRBV18 combines with J gene TRBJ2-3, with D unclear. The CDR3 extends over 11 amino acids. Germline CDR1 reads KGHSH; CDR2 reads LQKENI. Trimming shortened V by 5 bases and J by 3 bases, and 3 bases separated the two germline ends. The CDR3 nucleotides read TGTGCCAGCTCAGAAACAGATACGCAGTATTTT. This sequence encodes CASSETDTQYF.

This rearrangement joins TRBV7-2 to TRBJ1-1; tentative D call: TRBD1 (5 bases). The CDR3 is made up of 15 amino acids. CDR1 is SGHTA and CDR2 is FQGNSA in the germline V gene. V lost 2 bases and J 3 bases, leaving 13 bases between the germline ends. CDR3 DNA sequence: TGTGCCAGCAGCTTAACCCGGGGGTGGGACACTGAAGCTTTCTTT. It yields the protein CASSLTRGWDTEAFF. The full variable domain, rest sourced from reference TRBV7-2 and TRBJ1-1, is GAGVSQSPSNKVTEKGKDVELRCDPISGHTALYWYRQSLGQGLEFLIYFQGNSAPDKSGLPSDRFSAERTGGSVSTLTIQRTQQEDSAVYLCASSLTRGWDTEAFFGQGTRLTVV.

The chain has TRBV18 and TRBJ2-7, with 10 bases that match TRBD1. Trimming at V came to 3 bases and at J to 11 bases, leaving 13 bases not matched to a gene. This CDR3 is 15 amino acids long. The germline CDR1 and CDR2 sequences are KGHSH and LQKENI. The CDR3 reads CASSPTDRGTSREYF. The DNA of the CDR3 is TGTGCCAGCTCACCCACGGACAGGGGGACAAGTCGTGAGTACTTC.

The rearrangement links TRBV18 to TRBJ1-2, with 8 bases aligning to TRBD1. The CDR3 spans 19 residues. Germline CDR1 is KGHSH and CDR2 is LQKENI. J lost 4 bases, V lost 3 bases, and 19 bases had no gene match. Here the CDR3 DNA reads TGTGCCAGCTCACCTTTAACCATTACAGGGGGGAGAATTGCCTATGGCTACACCTTC. Its protein is CASSPLTITGGRIAYGYTF.

This clone came up once. The chain's CDR3 is CASKRGNEKLFF. CDR3 DNA: TGTGCCAGCAAGAGGGGAAATGAAAAACTGTTTTTT. V gene TRBV6-5 combines with J gene TRBJ1-4, with TRBD1 as a possible D gene (5 bases). CDR3 length: 12 residues. Trimming removed 7 bases at V and 5 bases at J, with 8 bases between. The germline V gene has CDR1 MNHEY and CDR2 SVGAGI.

This chain joins TRBV28 and TRBJ1-3; D unresolved. The CDR3 length is 15 residues. The V and J ends lost 2 bases and 4 bases respectively, with 12 bases between them. The germline gives CDR1 MDHEN, CDR2 SYDVKM. This chain's CDR3 is CASSLQERYGNTIYF. CDR3 sequence (DNA): TGTGCCAGCAGTTTACAGGAGAGATACGGAAACACCATATATTTT.

Written as DNA, the CDR3 is TGCGCCAGCAGCCCCCTCTCTAGCGGGAGTATGCAAGAGACCCAGTACTTC. Residues: CASSPLSSGSMQETQYF. The chain combines TRBV4-1 with TRBJ2-5, with TRBD2 matching over 10 bases. J lost 2 bases, V lost 4 bases, and 10 bases had no gene match. The CDR3 is 17 residues long. CDR1 MGHRA and CDR2 YSYEKL come from the germline V gene.

The genes are TRBV6-1 and TRBJ1-1, with no clear D. V lost 4 bases, J lost 1 base, and 7 bases lay in between. Germline loops: CDR1 MNHNS, CDR2 SASEGT. The CDR3 length is 13 residues. The CDR3: CASSGTANTEAFF. As DNA, the CDR3 is TGTGCCAGCAGTGGAACAGCGAACACTGAAGCTTTCTTT.

V usage is TRBV6-6 and J usage is TRBJ1-5; a weak D match, TRBD1 (5 bases). The CDR3 covers 13 residues. V lost 6 bases and J lost 2, with 8 bases in between. Germline assignment: CDR1 MNHNY and CDR2 SVGAGI (reference sequence). As DNA, the CDR3 is TGTGCCAGCAGAAGGGACGGCAATCAGCCCCAGCATTTT. Translating it yields CASRRDGNQPQHF.

The chain uses TRBV5-1 and TRBJ2-4, with TRBD2 matching over 9 bases. This CDR3 contains 19 residues. Per germline, CDR1 SGHRS and CDR2 YFSETQ. J gave up 1 base and V 0 bases, and 11 bases lay outside the gene matches. CDR3 in amino acids: CASSLVAGVGGTAKNIQYF. Here the CDR3 DNA reads TGCGCCAGCAGCTTGGTAGCGGGAGTAGGGGGGACGGCCAAAAACATTCAGTACTTC.

The J gene is TRBJ2-7, the V gene TRBV5-1, with a weak D call TRBD2 (6 bases). Germline V gene lookup returns CDR1 SGHRS and CDR2 YFSETQ. This CDR3 is 16 amino acids long. The V end was cut by 4 bases, the J end by 6 bases, with 23 bases between. CDR3 sequence reads: CASSLTTGDQRVEQYF. CDR3 nucleotide sequence: TGCGCCAGCAGCCTGACCACCGGGGATCAGCGGGTCGAGCAGTACTTC. The variable domain in full, completed from reference TRBV5-1 and TRBJ2-7, reads KAGVTQTPRYLIKTRGQQVTLSCSPISGHRSVSWYQQTPGQGLQFLFEYFSETQRNKGNFPGRFSGRQFSNSRSEMNVSTLELGDSALYLCASSLTTGDQRVEQYFGPGTRLTVT.

V is TRBV7-9 and J is TRBJ2-2; D call uncertain. The CDR3 is made up of 13 amino acids. Trimming pared 8 bases from V and 4 bases from J, leaving 11 bases between. Germline V gene data show CDR1 as SEHNR and CDR2 as FQNEAQ (reference sequence). The CDR3 nucleotides read TGTGCCAGCTCCAGACCCTTCACCGGGGAGCTGTTTTTT. Its translation: CASSRPFTGELFF.

This rearrangement joins TRBV7-8 to TRBJ1-2; D possibly corresponds to TRBD1 (6 bases). The CDR3 contains 13 residues. Per the germline V gene, CDR1 is SGHVS and CDR2 is FQNEAQ. V gave up 7 bases and J gave up 4 bases, with 13 bases separating them. The CDR3 sequence: CASTKTGPYGYTF. In nucleotides, the CDR3 is TGTGCCAGCACCAAAACAGGGCCCTATGGCTACACCTTC.

The chain combines TRBV4-1 with TRBJ2-3; TRBD1 is a possible D gene (5 bases). V lost 2 bases and J 7 bases, leaving 10 bases between the germline ends. The germline CDR1 and CDR2 sequences are MGHRA and YSYEKL. The CDR3 is 13 residues long. The CDR3 region is CASSQPGSYTQYF. The CDR3 nucleotides read TGCGCCAGCAGCCAACCAGGGTCATATACGCAGTATTTT.

J is TRBJ1-6 and V is TRBV11-2, with D perhaps TRBD1 (6 bases). V lost 1 base and J lost 6, with 19 bases in between. CDR3 length equals 18 residues. Germline lookup yields CDR1 SGHAT and CDR2 FQNNGV. The CDR3 protein is CASSLVPSRGGSNSPLHF. CDR3 DNA: TGTGCCAGCAGCTTAGTTCCCAGCAGGGGTGGATCTAATTCACCCCTCCACTTT.

The chain joins TRBV5-1 to TRBJ2-1, with 8 bases fitting TRBD2. J gave up 4 bases and V 5 bases, and 11 bases lay outside the gene matches. The CDR3 totals 16 residues. The germline V gene has CDR1 SGHRS and CDR2 YFSETQ. CDR3 protein: CASRLMGLAGYNEQFF. The CDR3 DNA follows: TGCGCCAGCAGACTTATGGGGCTAGCGGGTTACAATGAGCAGTTCTTC.

V usage is TRBV5-1 and J usage is TRBJ2-7; TRBD2 is a possible D gene (5 bases). The V end was cut by 1 base, the J end by 0 bases, with 14 bases between. This CDR3 is 16 amino acids long. In germline, CDR1 is SGHRS, CDR2 YFSETQ. The CDR3 DNA is TGCGCCAGCAGCTTGCGAGGGTCCCGGGGCTCCTACGAGCAGTACTTC. The encoded protein is CASSLRGSRGSYEQYF. Combining the CDR3 with reference TRBV5-1 and TRBJ2-7 gives the whole variable domain KAGVTQTPRYLIKTRGQQVTLSCSPISGHRSVSWYQQTPGQGLQFLFEYFSETQRNKGNFPGRFSGRQFSNSRSEMNVSTLELGDSALYLCASSLRGSRGSYEQYFGPGTRLTVT.

The V gene is TRBV29-1, the J gene TRBJ2-1, with a weak D call TRBD2 (5 bases). CDR3 length: 12 residues. Trimming pared 7 bases from V and 4 bases from J, leaving 11 bases between. Germline V gene lookup returns CDR1 SQVTM and CDR2 ANQGSEA. The CDR3 DNA reads as TGCAGCGCGACGGGGTTATACAATGAGCAGTTCTTC. This gives the protein CSATGLYNEQFF.

J is TRBJ2-2 and V is TRBV11-2; D unclear. The CDR3 has 14 residues. V was trimmed by 1 base and J by 6 bases, leaving 9 bases between them. The V gene's germline CDR1 is SGHAT and CDR2 FQNNGV. Written as DNA, the CDR3 is TGTGCCAGCAGCTTAGCACAATCTGCCGGGGAGCTGTTTTTT. Translating gives CASSLAQSAGELFF.

This chain joins TRBV29-1 and TRBJ1-1, with D perhaps matching TRBD1 (6 bases). This CDR3 spans 14 amino acids. V lost 4 bases and J 1 base, leaving 13 bases between the germline ends. In germline, CDR1 is SQVTM, CDR2 ANQGSEA. CDR3 sequence (DNA): TGCAGCGTTGTGGGGCAGGGGCGGAACACTGAAGCTTTCTTT. It encodes CSVVGQGRNTEAFF.